Listed below are T cell receptor beta chains from one sample, sequenced in a study of cytomegalovirus exposure and HLA in healthy donors. The method was immunoSEQ multiplex PCR; TCRdb's version includes in-frame clones alone and lacks a portion of them. The sample holds 150,000 to 200,000 clones, 85% seen once. Sequenced: PBMCs. The receptors stem from a boy between 2 and 10 years old in good health and CMV-seronegative. The CDR3 runs from the conserved cysteine through the conserved F or W. A D gene is named only where the DNA matches it firmly.

J gene	V gene	D gene	CDR3 protein	CDR3 DNA
TRBJ2-1	TRBV4-2	TRBD1	CASSQRGQGEDEQFF	TGTGCCAGCAGCCAAAGGGGACAGGGGGAGGATGAGCAGTTCTTC
TRBJ2-5	TRBV7-9	TRBD2	CSSSPGLADQETQYF	TGTTCCAGCAGCCCGGGACTAGCGGATCAAGAGACCCAGTACTTC
TRBJ1-1	TRBV5-8	.	CASSFQMNTEAFF	TGTGCCAGCAGCTTCCAGATGAACACTGAAGCTTTCTTT
TRBJ1-2	TRBV10-2	.	CASSEPPTGTGGYTF	TGCGCCAGCAGTGAGCCCCCCACAGGGACCGGTGGCTACACCTTC
TRBJ2-7	TRBV19	.	CASSLTGYEQYF	TGTGCCAGTAGTCTCACAGGGTACGAGCAGTACTTC
TRBJ2-2	TRBV29-1	.	CSVGGGNGELFF	TGCAGCGTTGGGGGAGGAAACGGGGAGCTGTTTTTT
TRBJ2-2	TRBV5-4	TRBD2	CASSSIAGANTGELFF	TGTGCCAGCAGCTCTATAGCGGGGGCGAACACCGGGGAGCTGTTTTTT
TRBJ1-5	TRBV2	.	CASSLGGEGQPQHF	TGTGCCAGCAGTCTTGGGGGGGAGGGCCAGCCCCAGCATTTT
TRBJ2-5	TRBV28	.	CASSFPLAGRETQYF	TGTGCCAGCAGTTTCCCTCTGGCGGGGCGAGAGACCCAGTACTTC
TRBJ2-2	TRBV4-2	TRBD1	CASSQDRDRANTGELFF	TGTGCCAGCAGCCAAGATCGGGACAGAGCGAACACCGGGGAGCTGTTTTTT
TRBJ2-7	TRBV5-1	.	CASSLLGPNEQYF	TGCGCCAGCAGCTTGTTGGGGCCCAACGAGCAGTACTTC
TRBJ1-2	TRBV5-4	TRBD1	CASSTRTGWSCGYTF	TGTGCCAGCAGCACCCGGACAGGCTGGTCCTGCGGCTACACCTTC